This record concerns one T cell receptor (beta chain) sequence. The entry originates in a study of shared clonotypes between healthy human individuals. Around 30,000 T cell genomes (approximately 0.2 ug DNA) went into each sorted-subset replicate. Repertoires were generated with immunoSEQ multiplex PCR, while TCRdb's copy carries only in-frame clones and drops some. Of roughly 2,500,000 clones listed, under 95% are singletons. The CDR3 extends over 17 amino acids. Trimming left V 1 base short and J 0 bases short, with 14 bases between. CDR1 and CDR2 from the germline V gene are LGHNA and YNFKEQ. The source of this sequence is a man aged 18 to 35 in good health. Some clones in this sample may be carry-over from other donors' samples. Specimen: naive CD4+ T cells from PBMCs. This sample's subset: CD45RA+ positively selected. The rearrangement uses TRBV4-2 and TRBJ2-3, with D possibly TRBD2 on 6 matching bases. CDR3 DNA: TGTGCCAGCAGCCAAGCCAGGGTAGCGGAAAGCACAGATACGCAGTATTTT. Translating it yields CASSQARVAESTDTQYF.